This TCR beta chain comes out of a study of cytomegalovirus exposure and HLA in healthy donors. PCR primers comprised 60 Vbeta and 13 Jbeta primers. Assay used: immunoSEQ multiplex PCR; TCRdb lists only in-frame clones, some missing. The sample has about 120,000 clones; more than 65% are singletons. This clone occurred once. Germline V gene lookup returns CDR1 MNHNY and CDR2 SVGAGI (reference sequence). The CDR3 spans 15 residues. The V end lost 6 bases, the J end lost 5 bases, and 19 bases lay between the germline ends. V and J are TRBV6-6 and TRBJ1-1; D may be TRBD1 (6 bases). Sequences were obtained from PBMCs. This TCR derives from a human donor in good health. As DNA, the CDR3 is TGTGCCAGCAGCTTACAGGCGGGGGCGGTTACTGAAGCTTTCTTT. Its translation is CASSLQAGAVTEAFF.